The following is a T cell receptor (beta chain) sequence with its context. The germline gives CDR1 SGHKS, CDR2 YYEKEE (reference sequence). The CDR3 has 12 amino acids. The V end was cut by 10 bases, the J end by 4 bases, with 15 bases between. The sample originates from a study of blood T cell repertoires in COVID-19. Whole-study context: PBMCs, B-cell-depleted T cells, or T cells were the source of the cDNA or gDNA that made up the material.

Produced via immunoSEQ multiplex PCR; TCRdb's table is partial and in-frame only. The data hold over 75,000 clones, with 75% to 95% observed a single time. The TCR sequence derives from a human donor with active COVID-19. The donor label of this sample is uncertain. The source material was peripheral blood. This chain connects TRBV5-5 to TRBJ2-7; D unclear. The CDR3 DNA reads as TGTGCCCCGAAGGCGACATTTTACGAGCAGTACTTC. Amino acids: CAPKATFYEQYF.